This T cell receptor beta chain is drawn from a study of CD8+ T cells in alopecia areata. cDNA prepared by RNA extraction and subsequent reverse transcription served as the template for sequencing. TCRdb's copy holds only in-frame clones and misses some; the assay was immunoSEQ multiplex PCR. The sample lists 150,000 or so clones, roughly 64% occurring once. Germline V gene lookup returns CDR1 SGHDN and CDR2 FVKESK. This CDR3 has 16 amino acids. V lost 4 bases to trimming and J lost 3 bases, with 17 bases between them. This material consisted of CD4+ T cells sorted from blood, taken at week 0. The TCR sequence derives from a human donor with alopecia areata. This rearrangement joins TRBV14 to TRBJ2-3; D tentatively reads TRBD1 or TRBD2 (6 bases each). The CDR3 region is CASSPLQQGGTDTQYF. The CDR3 nucleotides are TGTGCCAGCAGCCCTTTACAACAGGGAGGAACAGATACGCAGTATTTT.